One sample yielded the 16 T cell receptor beta chains listed below, sequenced in a study of blood T cells in healthy people across ages (dated by TCRdb to about 2015). Libraries were made using 5' RACE. Sequencer: Illumina HiSeq 2500. A second PCR of about 7 to 12 cycles was run with a J-beta primer mix and a sample-barcoded 5' primer. The raw public reads went through TCRdb reprocessing: fastp at Q25, MiXCR clone calling, in-frame beta chains kept. Under each unique CDR3 protein, matching rows form one entry showing the most common genes and DNA. The sample table holds fewer than 800,000 distinct CDR3 sequences, of which 20% to 25% were seen once. The biggest ten clones account for under 9.5% of the sample. The same data also went into a second study, on T cells of mothers and their children.

The sample was blood. The receptors here all came from a boy younger than 18 in good health.

The rearrangement joins TRBV20-1 to TRBJ1-2; D not certain. The ends were cut back, 3 bases at V and 3 bases at J, with 11 bases in the middle. The CDR3 spans 13 residues. CDR1 DFQATT and CDR2 SNEGSKA come from the germline V gene (reference sequence). The CDR3 DNA follows: TGCAGTGCTAGTCCGGAAAGGGACTATGGCTACACCTTC. Translated: CSASPERDYGYTF.

The V gene is TRBV28, the J gene TRBJ1-5, with D maybe TRBD1 (5 bases). The CDR3 is 16 residues long. The germline V gene has CDR1 MDHEN and CDR2 SYDVKM. Trimming took 5 bases from V and 6 from J, leaving 20 bases between them. CDR3 DNA sequence: TGTGCCAGCAGTGGCGCCGGGACGAATAAGGGTCAGCCCCAGCATTTT. This gives the protein CASSGAGTNKGQPQHF.

The chain recombines TRBV29-1 with TRBJ2-1, with 9 bases fitting TRBD1. The ends lost 0 bases at V and 5 bases at J; junction bases unmatched: 5. Germline V CDR1 and CDR2: SQVTM, ANQGSEA. The CDR3 runs to 15 residues. CDR3: CSVEEVRTGDNEQFF. The CDR3 DNA follows: TGCAGCGTTGAAGAGGTCCGGACAGGGGACAATGAGCAGTTCTTC.

Only a few counts were recorded for this clonotype. The junction and the germline gene differ at one end; a read error may be behind it. The chain is built from TRBV19 and TRBJ2-1; 10 bases align to TRBD2. CDR3 length equals 16 residues. In germline, CDR1 is LNHDA, CDR2 SQIVND (reference sequence). For the CDR3, the DNA is TGTGCCAGTAGCCCAGCGGGGGGGAGCTCCCACAATGAGCAGTTCTTC. Its protein product is CASSPAGGSSHNEQFF.

In its sample, this clonotype was seen a few times. The J gene is TRBJ2-3, the V gene TRBV11-2; D perhaps matches TRBD2 (6 bases). This CDR3 spans 15 amino acids. Trimming cost V 0 bases and J 3 bases, with 10 bases left between them. The germline CDR1 and CDR2 sequences are SGHAT and FQNNGV. The CDR3 DNA follows: TGTGCCAGCAGCTTAGAACGGGGGATAACAGATACGCAGTATTTT. It is translated as CASSLERGITDTQYF.

This clonotype was observed a handful of times. The chain combines TRBV2 with TRBJ1-1; 7 nucleotides line up with TRBD1. The germline V gene encodes CDR1 SNHLY and CDR2 FYNNEI. Unmatched junction bases numbered 8, after V lost 6 bases and J lost 7 bases. CDR3 size: 13 residues. This chain's CDR3 is CASSLRQGGEAFF. CDR3 DNA sequence: TGTGCCAGCAGCCTGCGACAGGGCGGTGAAGCTTTCTTT. Full variable domain (missing parts from reference TRBV2 and TRBJ1-1): EPEVTQTPSHQVTQMGQEVILRCVPISNHLYFYWYRQILGQKVEFLVSFYNNEISEKSEIFDDQFSVERPDGSNFTLKIRSTKLEDSAMYFCASSLRQGGEAFFGQGTRLTVV.

In nucleotides, the CDR3 is TGTGCCAGCGGGTCCGGGACAGTCTTCCCTTTTTCCTACGAGCAGTACTTC. Amino acid sequence: CASGSGTVFPFSYEQYF. The chain joins TRBV27 to TRBJ2-7; 7 bases fit TRBD1. Losses at the gene ends were 8 bases for V and 1 base for J; bases not matched to a gene: 17. The CDR3 is 17 residues long. Germline loops: CDR1 MNHEY, CDR2 SMNVEV (reference sequence).

This clonotype has a handful of counts. The junction and the germline gene differ at one end; a read error may be behind it. This rearrangement joins TRBV4-1 to TRBJ2-3, with 9 bases aligning to TRBD2. CDR3 size: 16 residues. CDR1 and CDR2 from the germline V gene are MGHRA and YSYEKL. The chain's CDR3 is CASSQEASGITDTQYF. The CDR3 DNA reads TGCGCCAGCAGCCAAGAGGCTAGCGGGATAACAGACACGCAGTATTTT.

This chain links TRBV9 with TRBJ1-6; D call uncertain. The germline V gene has CDR1 SGDLS and CDR2 YYNGEE. V shed 0 bases and J shed 2 bases, with 9 bases lying between them. This CDR3 has 16 residues. In nucleotides, the CDR3 is TGTGCCAGCAGCGTAGGCGACGGCCCCTATAATTCACCCCTCCACTTT. Translating gives CASSVGDGPYNSPLHF.

J is TRBJ2-5 and V is TRBV9, with D uncertain. V was clipped by 4 bases and J by 5 bases, with 15 bases between them. The CDR3 contains 14 residues. Looked up from germline, CDR1 is SGDLS and CDR2 is YYNGEE. The CDR3 spells CASSIDWAFETQYF. DNA for the CDR3: TGTGCCAGCAGCATTGACTGGGCCTTTGAGACCCAGTACTTC.

This clonotype was recorded a few times. The J gene is TRBJ1-5, the V gene TRBV7-3; D ambiguous. The V end was cut by 3 bases, the J end by 5 bases, with 8 bases between. The CDR3 covers 13 residues. Germline V gene lookup returns CDR1 SGHTA and CDR2 FQGTGA. The chain's CDR3 is CASSLGIDQPQHF. DNA of the CDR3: TGTGCCAGCAGCTTGGGGATAGATCAGCCCCAGCATTTT.

This clonotype was observed a handful of times. The chain carries TRBV27 and TRBJ2-5; possibly TRBD1 or TRBD2 for D (6 bases each). The CDR3 extends over 14 amino acids. Germline-derived CDR1 and CDR2 are MNHEY and SMNVEV (reference sequence). Between the trimmed V and J ends, which lost 8 bases and 5 bases, there was a span of 18 bases. CDR3 protein: CASGDWGARETQYF. In DNA, the CDR3 is TGTGCCAGCGGTGATTGGGGGGCTAGGGAGACCCAGTACTTC.

The chain combines TRBV29-1 with TRBJ2-7; D unclear. V dropped 0 bases and J dropped 1 base, with 13 bases sitting between them. Germline V lookup: CDR1 SQVTM, CDR2 ANQGSEA. The CDR3 length is 15 residues. CDR3 in DNA: TGCAGCGTTGAAGATCAAGTAGGGAAGTCCTACGAGCAGTACTTC. Protein product: CSVEDQVGKSYEQYF.

The CDR3 spells CASSSEGQPGGYTF. The DNA for the CDR3 is TGCGCCAGCAGCTCCGAAGGACAGCCAGGGGGCTACACCTTC. The chain carries TRBV5-1 and TRBJ1-2, with a possible D match to TRBD1 (6 bases). V was clipped by 3 bases and J by 8 bases, with 17 bases between them. The CDR3 sequence is 14 residues long. Germline V lookup: CDR1 SGHRS, CDR2 YFSETQ.

The chain joins TRBV12-3 or TRBV12-4 to TRBJ1-2; no clear D. V dropped 0 bases and J dropped 0 bases, with 8 bases sitting between them. This CDR3 has 15 residues. Written as DNA, the CDR3 is TGTGCCAGCAGTTTAGCCCCAAGTACTAACTATGGCTACACCTTC. It specifies CASSLAPSTNYGYTF.

This clonotype was recorded a few times. V gene TRBV7-2 combines with J gene TRBJ2-4; TRBD2 is a possible D gene (6 bases). CDR3 length: 17 residues. V was trimmed by 5 bases and J by 4 bases, leaving 21 bases between them. Germline CDR1 is SGHTA and CDR2 is FQGNSA. The CDR3, as DNA: TGTGCCAGCAGCCCGGGGTTTGCAGCGGGCCTTAAAAACATTCAGTACTTC. Its translation: CASSPGFAAGLKNIQYF.